This entry features one T cell receptor (beta chain) sequence. Only CD45RO-negative cells positively selected for CCR7 counted as naive CD8 cells, so terminally differentiated effector memory CD45RA+ cells were excluded. This sample is part of a study of shared clonotypes between healthy human individuals. TCRdb's table, derived via immunoSEQ multiplex PCR, lists solely in-frame clones and lacks some. The data contain around 1.9 million clones, just under 95% of them singletons. With V trimmed by 1 base and J by 5 bases, 4 bases remained unmatched. This CDR3 has 15 residues. Germline V gene data show CDR1 as LNHNV and CDR2 as YYDKDF (reference sequence).

The sample comprised naive CD8+ T cells from PBMCs. The clonotype comes from a man aged 18 to 30 in good health. Some clones in this sample may be carry-over from other donors' samples. The chain is built from TRBV15 and TRBJ2-1; TRBD2 matches 8 bases. The CDR3 loop is CATSRGLARNNEQFF. CDR3 bases: TGTGCCACCAGCAGAGGACTAGCGAGGAACAATGAGCAGTTCTTC.